This T cell receptor beta chain derives from a study of shared clonotypes between healthy human individuals (dated by TCRdb to the early 2020s). Concerning the study at large: The cohort comprised a couple of women and a few men aged 18 to 49 years. For each donor, three plates each were used for CD4 naive and CD4 memory, two plates were used for CD8 naive, and one plate was used for CD8 memory. To estimate repertoire size and how much clonotypes are shared between individuals, the study performed deep sequencing of blood TCR repertoires from a few healthy adults. Different laboratories and diverse techniques were used to prepare libraries and sequence TCR repertoires, to increase sequencing depth and limit assay-specific biases. Per donor, leukapheresis produced somewhere between about 0.94 and 10 billion PBMCs.

Using the deep immunoSEQ assay, TCR CDR3 regions were amplified from genomic DNA by multiplex PCR. Genomic DNA extracted from each cell subset was distributed evenly over all wells of several immunoSEQ 96-well plates, and each plate served as one replicate. For sorted subsets, each replicate PCR was loaded with roughly 190 ng genomic DNA, equivalent to some 27,000 T cell genomes. Purified libraries were quantified with a Qubit 3.0 fluorometer, sized on a Bioanalyzer 2100, and re-quantified with the KAPA Library Quantification kit. Every immunoSEQ 96-well plate was sequenced on a dedicated single-read 150-cycle Illumina NextSeq 550 flow cell. Under the source paper's analysis protocol: Because the immunoSEQ output held only junctional sequences and lacked quality scores, the filtering could not match the filtering applied to full-length reads. Sequences were annotated with PyIR, a Python wrapper for IgBLAST v1.9, and V/J genes and CDR3 were assigned using IMGT germline references. Reads with weak V/J assignments (E-value above 1e-6), missing CDR3, stop codons, out-of-frame junctions, or ambiguous translated residues were removed. V3J clonotypes were defined as sequences sharing the same inferred V gene, J gene, and CDR3 amino acid sequence. Percentage overlap between repertoires was calculated by dividing the number of shared unique clonotypes by the size of the smaller repertoire. RTK rarefaction, the Chao1 estimator, and Recon v2.1 estimates of unobserved clonotypes were used to assess repertoire richness. OLGA was used to compute generation probabilities for all TCRbeta clonotypes that the gDNA method yielded from a handful of donors. Imported from immuneACCESS, the table was reduced by TCRdb to in-frame sequences with V and J called. These copies leave out some clones; in studies compared against another copy, an unresolved V gene accounts for under half, and the cause of the remainder is not known. That table is the source of V, J and clone size, and D and trimming were worked out from the DNA. The sample table holds approximately 2.1 million clones, of which roughly 93% were seen once. Under 0.45% of the sample lies in the top ten.

What the authors observed across the whole study: Naive subsets generally had larger estimated clonotype richness than memory subsets did. Compared with non-shared clonotypes, the clonotypes found in all four sorted-subset donors had higher generation probabilities. When a few donors were compared, the shared fraction of clonotypes was about 5.2% for naive CD4, about 4% for naive CD8, 2% to 2.5% for memory CD4, and roughly 0.43% for memory CD8. Based on pairwise subsampling, the degree of clonotype sharing among donors was expected to be affected by sequencing depth. Even with the large sequencing depth, rarefaction of the sorted-subset datasets indicated that sequencing was incomplete. Sampling was restricted to blood, and TCR repertoires in tissue are likely to differ from TCR repertoires in blood. Because the study included a small number of donors, the genetic and exposure-history diversity represented was limited.

About this clone itself: What this receptor recognizes is not known. Base qualities were left out, and no much larger clone turns up one base away.

The donors were healthy, HIV-negative adults who had no recently reported acute infections or vaccinations. Only Caucasian adults living in Nashville, Tennessee, USA were represented among the donors. CD4+ T cells were enriched by magnetic negative selection, after which naive cells were positively selected on CD45RA and the negative fraction was taken as the memory subset. Blood was collected by leukapheresis, and PBMCs were isolated by Ficoll-Histopaque density gradient centrifugation and then cryopreserved in liquid nitrogen vapor phase. Analytical flow cytometry was used to check the purity and quantity of each magnetically sorted T cell population. From each sorted fraction, genomic DNA was isolated and quantified by UV absorbance on a Nanodrop 2000c. Trimming takes 5 bases off V and 5 bases off J; junction bases not matched to a gene: 11. The cysteine opens and the phenylalanine closes a CDR3 of 16 amino acids. The sequence is cut down to CDR3 DNA, 48 bases in frame from base 1. CDR1 and CDR2, per the germline V gene, are SGHDN and FVKESK.

The sequence was collected from a man in his late teens or twenties in good health. Some clones in this sample may be carry-over from other donors' samples. The sample was naive CD4+ T cells from PBMCs. The sample's cell subset or site, from its label and the paper: CD45RA+ positively selected. The chain couples TRBV14 to TRBJ2-5, with 10 middle bases fitting TRBD2. The CDR3 is CASSVRLAGVSETQYF. The DNA sequence is TGTGCCAGCAGCGTCCGGCTAGCGGGAGTCTCGGAGACCCAGTACTTC.